This entry lists 26 T cell receptor beta chains sequenced from one sample in a study of post-analysis software for immune sequencing data. Study-level results: The study found TRBV5-6, TRBV5-1 and TRBV20-1 among five or six TRBV segments more frequent in patients than controls.

The TCR beta cDNA libraries contained unique molecular identifiers. TCRdb reprocessed the PCR reads via MiXCR and lists one record per CDR3 protein. Of 380,000 or so distinct CDR3 sequences in the sample, approximately 38% were seen once. Their specific antigens are unknown. Sequencing used blood. The receptors derive from a girl between 5 and 17 years old with multiple sclerosis.

The rearrangement uses TRBV7-9 and TRBJ1-4, with D perhaps matching TRBD1 (5 bases). CDR1 SEHNR and CDR2 FQNEAQ come from the germline V gene (reference sequence). The CDR3 covers 13 residues. V lost 8 bases, J lost 7 bases, and 14 bases lay in between. This CDR3 reads CASGRDFGEKLFF. The CDR3 DNA reads as TGTGCCAGCGGGAGGGACTTTGGTGAAAAACTGTTTTTT.

This clonotype was seen a handful of times. V and J are TRBV27 and TRBJ2-3, with TRBD1 as a possible D gene (5 bases). The CDR3 runs to 13 residues. Deletions cut 10 bases from V and 5 bases from J, with 16 bases between. Germline values: CDR1 MNHEY, CDR2 SMNVEV (reference sequence). The CDR3: CATKQGFVDTQYF. The CDR3 region has the DNA TGTGCCACCAAGCAGGGATTCGTAGATACGCAGTATTTT.

The genes are TRBV6-5 and TRBJ2-3; 9 bases agree with TRBD1. Trimming took 7 bases from V and 4 from J; bases not matched to a gene: 9. Germline V CDR1 and CDR2: MNHEY, SVGAGI. The CDR3 has 15 residues. The CDR3 sequence is CASKVGTGNADTQYF. CDR3 DNA: TGTGCCAGCAAGGTGGGGACAGGGAATGCAGATACGCAGTATTTT.

CDR3 loop: CAWSVGTSGGKSSYNEQFF. Here the CDR3 DNA reads TGTGCCTGGAGTGTAGGAACTAGCGGGGGCAAGAGCTCCTACAATGAGCAGTTCTTC. The genes are TRBV30 and TRBJ2-1, with TRBD2 matching over 11 bases. With V trimmed by 0 bases and J by 0 bases, 10 bases remained unmatched. Looked up from germline, CDR1 is GTSNPN and CDR2 is SVGIG (reference sequence). The CDR3 is 19 residues long.

The rearrangement uses TRBV29-1 and TRBJ2-1, with D hard to call. The germline V gene has CDR1 SQVTM and CDR2 ANQGSEA. This CDR3 comprises 11 residues. V was cut by 4 bases and J by 7 bases, with 8 bases left in between. CDR3 loop: CSVVPGNEQFF. The CDR3 DNA is TGCAGCGTTGTGCCTGGGAATGAGCAGTTCTTC.

This clonotype was observed at least ten times. The chain uses TRBV5-1 and TRBJ2-1; TRBD1 agrees at 7 bases. The CDR3 consists of 17 residues. The V and J ends lost 5 bases and 2 bases, in that order; junction bases with no gene match: 13. Looked up from germline, CDR1 is SGHRS and CDR2 is YFSETQ. CDR3 loop: CASRTLSTGTAYNEQFF. Written as DNA, the CDR3 is TGCGCCAGCAGGACCCTGTCGACAGGGACAGCCTACAATGAGCAGTTCTTC.

The chain employs TRBV5-1 and TRBJ2-5; D is ambiguous. The CDR3 spans 10 residues. The germline V gene encodes CDR1 SGHRS and CDR2 YFSETQ. V was shortened by 6 bases and J by 3 bases, with 3 bases between the two germline ends. CDR3 DNA: TGCGCCAGCACGGAAGAGACCCAGTACTTC. It encodes CASTEETQYF.

This clonotype was found once. The V call is TRBV4-2, the J call TRBJ2-7; no definite D call. The germline gives CDR1 LGHNA, CDR2 YNFKEQ. The ends were cut back, 3 bases at V and 4 bases at J, with 13 bases in the middle. This CDR3 is 14 amino acids long. This chain's CDR3 is CASSQALGVYEQYF. DNA of the CDR3: TGTGCCAGCAGCCAGGCCCTGGGCGTATACGAGCAGTACTTC.

This clonotype was counted between two and nine times. This sequence joins TRBV12-3 or TRBV12-4 and TRBJ1-2, with 12 bases identical to TRBD1. The V segment lost 6 bases and the J segment 8 bases; nucleotides outside the gene matches: 4. This CDR3 has 13 amino acids. CDR3 sequence reads: CASSPGQGAGYTF. CDR3 in DNA: TGTGCCAGCAGCCCGGGACAGGGGGCCGGCTACACCTTC.

V usage is TRBV30 and J usage is TRBJ2-1; D uncertain. The V gene lost 0 bases and the J gene lost 7 bases, with 13 bases spanning the gap. CDR3 size: 14 residues. The V gene's germline CDR1 is GTSNPN and CDR2 SVGIG (reference sequence). In DNA form, the CDR3 reads TGTGCCTGGAGTGTTTCGAACAGACTGAATGAGCAGTTCTTC. It encodes CAWSVSNRLNEQFF. Looking up the rest from reference TRBV30 and TRBJ2-1 gives the full variable domain: SQTIHQWPATLVQPVGSPLSLECTVEGTSNPNLYWYRQAAGRGLQLLFYSVGIGQISSEVPQNLSASRPQDRQFILSSKKLLLSDSGFYLCAWSVSNRLNEQFFGPGTRLTVL.

This clonotype showed up just a few times. The rearrangement uses TRBV5-1 and TRBJ1-4; TRBD1 is a possible D gene (6 bases). Trimming removed 5 bases from V and 0 bases from J, with 11 bases in between. Germline V CDR1 and CDR2: SGHRS, YFSETQ. This CDR3 region has 15 residues. CDR3 residues: CASRFGTTTNEKLFF. The CDR3 region has the DNA TGCGCCAGCAGATTCGGGACAACAACTAATGAAAAACTGTTTTTT.

This clonotype was seen repeatedly, ten times or more. The rearrangement links TRBV6-5 to TRBJ2-1; no reliable D call. Trimming cost V 5 bases and J 5 bases, with 1 base left between them. There are 10 residues in the CDR3. Germline V CDR1 and CDR2: MNHEY, SVGAGI. CDR3 region: CASSHNEQFF. CDR3 coding DNA: TGTGCCAGCAGTCACAATGAGCAGTTCTTC.

CDR3 amino acids: CASSRGTTKGNEQFF. As DNA, the CDR3 is TGTGCCAGCAGCCGAGGGACAACCAAGGGCAATGAGCAGTTCTTC. This rearrangement joins TRBV3-1 to TRBJ2-1, with D maybe TRBD1 (6 bases). V gave up 4 bases and J gave up 6 bases, with 16 bases separating them. CDR1 and CDR2 from the germline V gene are LGHDT and YNNKEL (reference sequence). The CDR3 consists of 15 residues.

The genes are TRBV13 and TRBJ2-1; 12 bases match TRBD2. The CDR3 loop spans 12 amino acids. Germline V gene data show CDR1 as PRHDT and CDR2 as FYEKMQ (reference sequence). V was pared by 5 bases and J by 13 bases, with 3 bases of the junction left unmatched. The CDR3 loop is CASSLAGGPQFF. The CDR3 nucleotides read TGTGCCAGCAGCCTAGCGGGGGGGCCACAGTTCTTC.

The rearrangement links TRBV7-9 to TRBJ2-5, with TRBD1 as a possible D gene (5 bases). With 2 bases removed from V and 3 bases from J, the gap between germline ends came to 10 bases. Germline CDR1 SEHNR, CDR2 FQNEAQ (reference sequence). The CDR3 covers 14 residues. The CDR3, as DNA: TGTGCCAGCAGCTTAATCGCAGGGAAAGAGACCCAGTACTTC. Protein sequence: CASSLIAGKETQYF.

The chain links TRBV7-9 to TRBJ2-1; D might be TRBD1 or TRBD2, each matching 6 bases. Trimming removed 5 bases at V and 9 bases at J, with 20 bases between. The CDR3 spans 15 residues. Germline V gene sequence: CDR1 SEHNR, CDR2 FQNEAQ (reference sequence). CDR3 protein: CASSQGGTANTEQFF. The CDR3 DNA follows: TGTGCCAGCAGCCAAGGGGGGACCGCGAACACTGAGCAGTTCTTC.

The chain combines TRBV2 with TRBJ2-7, with D tentatively TRBD2 (7 bases). The CDR3 is made up of 13 amino acids. Trimming took off 9 bases at V and 5 bases at J, with 17 bases between the two ends. Looked up from germline, CDR1 is SNHLY and CDR2 is FYNNEI. The CDR3 nucleotides read TGTGCCAGTAAACGGGGGGCTTTAAACGAGCAGTACTTC. Translation gives CASKRGALNEQYF.

This clonotype was recorded a few times. The rearrangement joins TRBV7-9 to TRBJ2-4, with 14 bases fitting TRBD2. There are 17 residues in the CDR3. Trimming cost V 5 bases and J 7 bases; bases outside gene matches: 10. The germline CDR1 and CDR2 sequences are SEHNR and FQNEAQ (reference sequence). The CDR3 reads CASSARLAGGPQNIQYF. The CDR3 region has the DNA TGTGCCAGCAGCGCAAGACTAGCGGGGGGGCCGCAGAACATTCAGTACTTC.

The chain uses TRBV10-3 and TRBJ1-1; no reliable D call. This CDR3 has 12 amino acids. Germline CDR1 and CDR2: ENHRY and SYGVKD. V lost 11 bases and J 1 base, leaving 11 bases between the germline ends. The CDR3 protein is CAARTGNTEAFF. The CDR3 coding sequence is TGTGCCGCCCGAACTGGGAACACTGAAGCTTTCTTT.

This clonotype was seen more than once but under ten times. The chain carries TRBV4-1 and TRBJ2-1, with 7 bases lining up with TRBD2. The V segment lost 1 base and the J segment 4 bases; nucleotides outside the gene matches: 4. The CDR3 has 15 residues. Germline CDR1 is MGHRA and CDR2 is YSYEKL. CDR3: CASSQVSGFYNEQFF. DNA of the CDR3: TGCGCCAGCAGCCAAGTTAGCGGGTTTTACAATGAGCAGTTCTTC.

This clonotype has just a few counts. The rearrangement links TRBV12-3 or TRBV12-4 to TRBJ2-7; the D gene is possibly TRBD1 (6 bases). The germline V and J ends were trimmed by 1 base and 0 bases, with 7 bases remaining between them. This CDR3 comprises 14 residues. The CDR3 reads CASSLGDNSYEQYF. CDR3 bases: TGTGCCAGCAGTTTAGGGGACAACTCCTACGAGCAGTACTTC.

The V gene is TRBV7-2, the J gene TRBJ2-7; 8 bases are shared with TRBD1. The germline gives CDR1 SGHTA, CDR2 FQGNSA. The CDR3 length is 16 residues. Trimming took 2 bases from V and 3 from J; bases not matched to a gene: 9. The CDR3 bases are TGTGCCAGCAGCTTACGCGGGCAGGGGGCGAACTACGAGCAGTACTTC. Translated, it gives CASSLRGQGANYEQYF.

The rearrangement joins TRBV7-3 to TRBJ1-5; perhaps TRBD1 as D (5 bases). CDR3 length: 15 amino acids. With 5 bases removed from V and 2 bases from J, the gap between germline ends came to 13 bases. The germline gives CDR1 SGHTA, CDR2 FQGTGA. The CDR3 DNA follows: TGTGCCAGCAGCCGACGGGGGGACGGCAATCAGCCCCAGCATTTT. Its protein product is CASSRRGDGNQPQHF. The entire variable domain, with the rest obtained from reference TRBV7-3 and TRBJ1-5, is as follows: GAGVSQTPSNKVTEKGKYVELRCDPISGHTALYWYRQSLGQGPEFLIYFQGTGAADDSGLPNDRFFAVRPEGSVSTLKIQRTERGDSAVYLCASSRRGDGNQPQHFGDGTRLSIL.

Comments on this clonotype: One junction end does not reproduce the germline sequence, and a read error may be involved. V is TRBV7-6 and J is TRBJ2-3; perhaps TRBD2 as D (7 bases). This CDR3 has 16 residues. Germline V lookup: CDR1 SGHVS, CDR2 FNYEAQ. CDR3 nucleotides: TGTGCCAGCAGCTTATCGGCGGGGGCCAGCACAGATATGCAGTATTTT. It translates to CASSLSAGASTDMQYF.

In its sample, this clonotype was seen a few times. This sequence joins TRBV20-1 and TRBJ1-4, with TRBD1 as a possible D gene (6 bases). The V gene's germline CDR1 is DFQATT and CDR2 SNEGSKA (reference sequence). Between the trimmed V and J ends, which lost 0 bases and 8 bases, there was a span of 19 bases. This CDR3 spans 16 amino acids. The CDR3 region has the DNA TGCAGTGCTAGAGATTGGGATGGGACATTGAGAGAAAAACTGTTTTTT. Translating gives CSARDWDGTLREKLFF.

The table lists this clonotype with a few counts. CDR3 coding DNA: TGCAGTGCTGGGACAGGGGGCGCAGGTGGCTACACCTTC. It yields the protein CSAGTGGAGGYTF. The gene calls are TRBV20-1 and TRBJ1-2; 12 nucleotides line up with TRBD1. The J segment lost 7 bases and the V segment lost 5 bases, leaving 5 bases of the junction unmatched. This CDR3 is 13 amino acids long. Germline V gives CDR1 DFQATT, CDR2 SNEGSKA (reference sequence).